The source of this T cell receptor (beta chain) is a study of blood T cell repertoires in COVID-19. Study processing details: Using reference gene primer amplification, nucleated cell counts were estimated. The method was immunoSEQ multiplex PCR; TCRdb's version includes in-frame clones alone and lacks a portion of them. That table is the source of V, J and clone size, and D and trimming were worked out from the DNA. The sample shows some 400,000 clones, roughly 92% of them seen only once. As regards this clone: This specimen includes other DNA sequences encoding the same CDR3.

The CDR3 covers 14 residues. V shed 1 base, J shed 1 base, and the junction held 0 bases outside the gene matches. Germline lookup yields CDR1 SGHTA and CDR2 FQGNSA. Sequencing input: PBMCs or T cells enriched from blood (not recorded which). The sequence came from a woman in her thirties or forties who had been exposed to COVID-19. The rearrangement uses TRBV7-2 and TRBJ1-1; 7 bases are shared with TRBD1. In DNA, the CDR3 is TGTGCCAGCAGCTTAGGACAGGGGAACACTGAAGCTTTCTTT. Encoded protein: CASSLGQGNTEAFF.